This entry features one TCR beta chain sequence. This receptor's antigen is unknown. Base-call qualities are not available, and no considerably larger clone is one nucleotide away. From a lookup of the germline V gene, CDR1 and CDR2 are SGHRS and YFSETQ. The CDR3 runs 14 amino acids, cysteine and phenylalanine included. The kept DNA is CDR3 alone, 42 bases in frame from the first base. V is cut back by 1 base and J by 4 bases, with 4 bases in the junction unmatched. In this study, focal radiation therapy paired with CTLA-4 blockade (ipilimumab) was tested in patients who had chemo-refractory metastatic non-small-cell lung cancer. This record comes from a study of radiotherapy plus CTLA-4 blockade in lung cancer (dated by TCRdb to 2017 to 2018). Background on the whole study: Objective responses were observed in approximately 17% of enrolled patients, and disease control was achieved in 25% to 35%. Overall study results and their limits: Increased serum interferon-beta after radiation, together with early dynamic changes in blood T cell clones, were reported to be the strongest predictors of response. After treatment with radiotherapy and ipilimumab, TCR clones that came from tumors expanded in the peripheral blood.

The library was produced with the immunoSEQ multiplex PCR assay. Entries here come from immuneACCESS through TCRdb and include only in-frame sequences with V and J called. Some clones fail to appear in such tables; in the studies checked, an unresolved V gene covers under half of the shortfall, and the cause of the remainder is unknown. The sample table contains under 100,000 clones; only one count was recorded for roughly four fifths of them. The ten largest clones represent about 15% of the sample. The chain is assembled from TRBV5-1 and TRBJ1-1; the junction holds 7 bases that match TRBD1. The clonotype originates from a human donor with non-small cell lung cancer that progressed on radiotherapy plus ipilimumab. This material consisted of peripheral blood, taken from a patient treated with radiotherapy plus ipilimumab. The CDR3 here reads CASSLTGTVTEAFF. The nucleotides are TGCGCCAGCAGCTTGACAGGGACAGTCACTGAAGCTTTCTTT.